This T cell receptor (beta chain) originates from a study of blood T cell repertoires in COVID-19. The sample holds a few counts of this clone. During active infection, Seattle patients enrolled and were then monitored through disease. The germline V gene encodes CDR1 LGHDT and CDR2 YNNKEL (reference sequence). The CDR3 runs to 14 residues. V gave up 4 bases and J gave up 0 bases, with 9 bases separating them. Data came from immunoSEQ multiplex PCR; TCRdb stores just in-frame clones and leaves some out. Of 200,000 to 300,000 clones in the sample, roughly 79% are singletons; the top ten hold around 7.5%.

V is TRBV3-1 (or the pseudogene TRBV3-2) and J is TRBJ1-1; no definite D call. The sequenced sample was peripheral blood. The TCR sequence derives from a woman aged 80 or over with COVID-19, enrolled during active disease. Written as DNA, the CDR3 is TGTGCCAGCAGCCCCGCCAGGATGAACACTGAAGCTTTCTTT. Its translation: CASSPARMNTEAFF.